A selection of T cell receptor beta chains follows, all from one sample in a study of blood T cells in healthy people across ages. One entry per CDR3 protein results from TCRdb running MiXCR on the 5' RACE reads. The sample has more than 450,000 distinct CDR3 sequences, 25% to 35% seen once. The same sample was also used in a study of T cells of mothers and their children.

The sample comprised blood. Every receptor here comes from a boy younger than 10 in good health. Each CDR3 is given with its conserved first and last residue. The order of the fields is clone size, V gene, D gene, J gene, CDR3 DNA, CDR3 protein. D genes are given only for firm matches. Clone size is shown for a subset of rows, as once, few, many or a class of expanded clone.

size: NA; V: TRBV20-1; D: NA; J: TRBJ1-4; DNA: TGCAGTGCTAGAGTGTGGAGGGGGGATGCAACTAATGAAAAACTGTTTTTT; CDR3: CSARVWRGDATNEKLFF
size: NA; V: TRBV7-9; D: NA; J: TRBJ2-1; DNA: TGTGCCAGCAGCTTGCAGGGGCAGAATGAGCAGTTCTTC; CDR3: CASSLQGQNEQFF
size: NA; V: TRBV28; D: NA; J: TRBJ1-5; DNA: TGTGCCAGCAGTTTCTCCGGGATTAGCAATCAGCCCCAGCATTTT; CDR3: CASSFSGISNQPQHF
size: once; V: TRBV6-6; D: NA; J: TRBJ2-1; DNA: TGTGCCAGCAGTTCGGACAACAACAATGAGCAGTTCTTC; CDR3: CASSSDNNNEQFF
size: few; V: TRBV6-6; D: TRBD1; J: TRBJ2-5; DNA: TGTGCCAGCAGTTTCACAGGGGTCGGGGAGACCCAGTACTTC; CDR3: CASSFTGVGETQYF
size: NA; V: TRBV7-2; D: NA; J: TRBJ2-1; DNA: TGTGCCAGCAGCTTAGAATTCTCTGCCCGGACGGAGCAGTTCTTC; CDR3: CASSLEFSARTEQFF
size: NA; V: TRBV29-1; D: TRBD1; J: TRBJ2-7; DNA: TGCAGCGTTGGAAACAGGGGATACGAGCAGTACTTC; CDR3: CSVGNRGYEQYF
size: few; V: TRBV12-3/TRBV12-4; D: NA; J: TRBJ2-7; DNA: TGTGCCAGCAGTTTAGGCCGACGCTACGAGCAGTACTTC; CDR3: CASSLGRRYEQYF
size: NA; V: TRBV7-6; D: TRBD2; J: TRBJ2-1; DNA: TGTGCCAGCAGCTTACGGAGCGGGAGGCGCAATGAGCAGTTCTTC; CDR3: CASSLRSGRRNEQFF
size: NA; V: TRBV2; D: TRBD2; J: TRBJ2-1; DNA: TGTGCCAGCGGTAGCGGGAGTACGGAGGAGCAGTTCTTC; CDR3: CASGSGSTEEQFF
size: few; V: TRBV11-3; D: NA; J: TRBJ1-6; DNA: TGTGCCAGCAGCTTGGAAGTTAATTCACCCCTCCACTTT; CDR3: CASSLEVNSPLHF
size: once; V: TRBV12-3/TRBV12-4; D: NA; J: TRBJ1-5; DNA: TGTGCCAGCAGTGCCCGGGACTCCAGGAGGCCCCAGCATTTT; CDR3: CASSARDSRRPQHF
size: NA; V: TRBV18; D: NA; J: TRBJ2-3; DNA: TGTGCCAGCCGGCAGCGGACGGAACAAGATACGCAGTATTTT; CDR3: CASRQRTEQDTQYF
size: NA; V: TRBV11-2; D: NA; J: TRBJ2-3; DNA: TGTGCCAGCAGCTTAGGGGTAGATGCGCAGTATTTT; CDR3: CASSLGVDAQYF
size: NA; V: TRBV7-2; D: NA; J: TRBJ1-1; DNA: TGTGCCAGCAGCTTAAGTTCGAATTCGATGTCTGAAGCTTTCTTT; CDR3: CASSLSSNSMSEAFF
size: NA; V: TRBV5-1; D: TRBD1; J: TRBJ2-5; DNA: TGCGCCAGCAGACACTCCCGGGACAGGGCCCCGCAAGAGACCCAGTACTTC; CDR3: CASRHSRDRAPQETQYF
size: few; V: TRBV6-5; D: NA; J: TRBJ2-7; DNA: TGTGCCAGCAGCTGGACAGCCCACTCCTACGAGCAGTACTTC; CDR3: CASSWTAHSYEQYF
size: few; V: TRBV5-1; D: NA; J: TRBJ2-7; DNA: TGCGCCAGCAGCTTGGACCCAGGCTACGAGCAGTACTTC; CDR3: CASSLDPGYEQYF
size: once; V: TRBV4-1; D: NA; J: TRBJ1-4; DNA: TGCGCCAGCAGCCAACCTTACCAGGCCCTTTCGAATGAAAAACTGTTTTTT; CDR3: CASSQPYQALSNEKLFF
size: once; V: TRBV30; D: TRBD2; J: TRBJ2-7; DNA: TGTGCCTGGATCCCGGGACTAGCGGACTACGAGCAGTACTTC; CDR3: CAWIPGLADYEQYF
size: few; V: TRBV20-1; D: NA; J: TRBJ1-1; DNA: TGCAGTGCTAGAGATATGGCAGGGAACACTGAAGCTTTCTTT; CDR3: CSARDMAGNTEAFF
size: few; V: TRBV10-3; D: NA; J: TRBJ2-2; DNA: TGTGCCATCAGTGAGGGGGCGGCAACAACGGGGAACACCGGGGAGCTGTTTTTT; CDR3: CAISEGAATTGNTGELFF
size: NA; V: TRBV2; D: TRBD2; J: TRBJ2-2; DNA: TGTGCCAGCGGGGGGACTAGCTACACCGGGGAGCTGTTTTTT; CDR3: CASGGTSYTGELFF
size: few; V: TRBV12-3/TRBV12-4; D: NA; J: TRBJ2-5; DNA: TGTGCCACCACACGGGATCTCGAGACCCAGTACTTC; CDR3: CATTRDLETQYF
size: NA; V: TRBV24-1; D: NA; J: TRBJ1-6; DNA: TGTGCCACCAGTGATGCCACCGCTAAGGCACCCCTCCACTTT; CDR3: CATSDATAKAPLHF
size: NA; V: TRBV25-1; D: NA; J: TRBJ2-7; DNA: TGTGCCAGCAGTCGGGACACCTACTACGAGCAGTACTTC; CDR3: CASSRDTYYEQYF
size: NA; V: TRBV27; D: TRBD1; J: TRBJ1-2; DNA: TGTGCCAGCAGTTCCCCCGGGACAGGGGGCAACGGCTACACCTTC; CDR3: CASSSPGTGGNGYTF
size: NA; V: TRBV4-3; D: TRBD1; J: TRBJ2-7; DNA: TGCGCCAGCAGCCAAGGGACAGGGAGCTCCTACGAGCAGTACTTC; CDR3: CASSQGTGSSYEQYF
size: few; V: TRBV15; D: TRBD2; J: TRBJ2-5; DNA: TGTGCCACCAGCAGAGATAGCGGGGGGGCTGAGACCCAGTACTTC; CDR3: CATSRDSGGAETQYF
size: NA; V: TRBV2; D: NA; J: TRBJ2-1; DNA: TGTGCCAGCAGTGAGCGGAGTCCCTCCTACAATGAGCAGTTCTTC; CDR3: CASSERSPSYNEQFF
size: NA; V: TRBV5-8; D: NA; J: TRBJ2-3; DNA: TGTGCCAACAGCTTGGCGGGGCGAGCAGATACGCAGTATTTT; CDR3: CANSLAGRADTQYF
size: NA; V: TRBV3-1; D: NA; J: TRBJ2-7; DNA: TGTGCCAGCAGCCAAGATCTAAAAGGATACGAGCAGTACTTC; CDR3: CASSQDLKGYEQYF
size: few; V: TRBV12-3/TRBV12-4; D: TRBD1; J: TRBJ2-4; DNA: TGTGCCAGCAGTTATCAGGGACAGGACATTCAGTACTTC; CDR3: CASSYQGQDIQYF
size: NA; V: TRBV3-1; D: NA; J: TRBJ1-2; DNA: TGTGCCAGCAGCCCCCAAGGACAGCTGTCCTATGGCTACACCTTC; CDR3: CASSPQGQLSYGYTF
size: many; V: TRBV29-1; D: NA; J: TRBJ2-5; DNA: TGCACCGTCAGGGACCAAGAGACCCAGTACTTC; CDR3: CTVRDQETQYF
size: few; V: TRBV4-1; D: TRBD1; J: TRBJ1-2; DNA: TGCGCCAGCACGACCCGACAGGGGTCGGCTAACTATGGCTACACCTTC; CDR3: CASTTRQGSANYGYTF
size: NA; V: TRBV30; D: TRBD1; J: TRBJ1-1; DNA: TGTGCCTGGAGTACAGGGGGCGCGGGGAACACTGAAGCTTTCTTT; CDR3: CAWSTGGAGNTEAFF
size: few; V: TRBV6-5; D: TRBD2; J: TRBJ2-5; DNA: TGTGCCAGCAGTTCGGGCGGGAGGGCCTGGGAGACCCAGTACTTC; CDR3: CASSSGGRAWETQYF
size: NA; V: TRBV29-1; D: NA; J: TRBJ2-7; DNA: TGCAGCTTCGGGTCCTCCTACGAGCAGTACTTC; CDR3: CSFGSSYEQYF
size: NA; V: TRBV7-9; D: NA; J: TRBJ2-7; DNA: TGTGCCAGCAGCTTTGGGGGCTTCTACGAGCAGTACTTC; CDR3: CASSFGGFYEQYF
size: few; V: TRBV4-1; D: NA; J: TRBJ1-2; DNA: TGCGCCAGCAGCCAAGATCGATCGACCTCCATAACTTTAAACTATGGCTACACCTTC; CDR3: CASSQDRSTSITLNYGYTF
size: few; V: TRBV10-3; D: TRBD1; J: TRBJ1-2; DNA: TGTGCCATCCCCTCGGGGACAGGCACCGACTATGGCTACACCTTC; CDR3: CAIPSGTGTDYGYTF
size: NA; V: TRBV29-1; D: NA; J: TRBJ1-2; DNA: TGCAGCGGGGGGGAATTCTATGGCTACACCTTC; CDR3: CSGGEFYGYTF
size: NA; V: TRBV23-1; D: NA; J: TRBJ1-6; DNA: TGCGCCAGCAGTCAATCTGGGGATTGTGATTCACCCCTCCACTTT; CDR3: CASSQSGDCDSPLHF
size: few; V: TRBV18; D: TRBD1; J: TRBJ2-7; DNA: TGTGCCAGCTCACCACCCGGGACAGGGGGCGGCGGGGAGCAGTACTTC; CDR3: CASSPPGTGGGGEQYF
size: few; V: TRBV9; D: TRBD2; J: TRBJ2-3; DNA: TGTGCCAGCAGCGTAGAAGGGGGAGCTAGCGGGACCTCCACAGATACGCAGTATTTT; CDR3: CASSVEGGASGTSTDTQYF
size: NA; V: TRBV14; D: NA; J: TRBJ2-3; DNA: TGTGCCAGCAGCCACAAAGCTACGCAGTATTTT; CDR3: CASSHKATQYF
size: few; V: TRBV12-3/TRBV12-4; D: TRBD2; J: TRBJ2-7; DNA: TGTGCCAGCAGTTCTGTGGTGCGGGAGGGCCCCTACGAGCAGTACTTC; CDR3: CASSSVVREGPYEQYF
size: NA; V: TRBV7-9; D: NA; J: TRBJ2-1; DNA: TGTGCCAGCAGCTTAGGACAGTGGGGATTCTTC; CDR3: CASSLGQWGFF
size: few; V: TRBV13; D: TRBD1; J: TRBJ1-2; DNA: TGTGCCAGCAGACCAGACAGGGAAGGCTATGGCTACACCTTC; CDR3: CASRPDREGYGYTF
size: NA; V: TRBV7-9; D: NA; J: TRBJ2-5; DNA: TGTGCCAGCAGCTTAGAGGTCGTGCGAGAGACCCAGTACTTC; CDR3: CASSLEVVRETQYF
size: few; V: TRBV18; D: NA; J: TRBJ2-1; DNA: TGTGCCAGCTCACCTACTCTCCGGCGGAGCTCCTACAATGAGCAGTTCTTC; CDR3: CASSPTLRRSSYNEQFF
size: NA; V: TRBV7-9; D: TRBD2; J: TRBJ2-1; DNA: TGTGCCAGCAGTCCGGGACTAGCTCCCAGTGAGCAGTTCTTC; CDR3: CASSPGLAPSEQFF
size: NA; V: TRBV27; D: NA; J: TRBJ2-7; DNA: TGTGCCAGCAGTTTGACAGGCCCAGGAGAGCAGTACTTC; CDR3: CASSLTGPGEQYF